This paragraph reports one T cell receptor (beta chain). The antigen remains unidentified. These data belong to a study of cytomegalovirus exposure and HLA in healthy donors. Study details: The 120 validation repertoires, a later analysis reported, used the same platform as the roughly 700 repertoires from the first cohort. Study outcomes and limitations: The study found most TCR sequences rare, yet found some public TCRs in many donors. Subsequent analysis of the approximately 120 validation repertoires found a tendency for first-cohort TCR clusters to co-occur. In vitro experiments confirmed that three CMV-associated chains were specific for CMV antigens.

This table comes from immunoSEQ multiplex PCR, and its TCRdb copy is limited to in-frame clones, with some not included. This sample has 130,000 or so clones, with roughly 91% found just once. Germline V gives CDR1 SGHVS, CDR2 FNYEAQ. This CDR3 contains 13 residues. V lost 1 base, J lost 3 bases, and 7 bases lay in between. This sequence joins TRBV7-6 and TRBJ2-7, with a tentative D call TRBD1 (6 bases). The sample consisted of PBMCs. The receptor was isolated from a man between 25 and 39 years old in good health and CMV-seronegative. CDR3 bases: TGTGCCAGCAGCTTAGAAGGGGGCTACGAGCAGTACTTC. It specifies CASSLEGGYEQYF. The complete variable domain, with remaining parts taken from reference TRBV7-6 and TRBJ2-7, reads GAGVSQSPRYKVTKRGQDVALRCDPISGHVSLYWYRQALGQGPEFLTYFNYEAQQDKSGLPNDRFSAERPEGSISTLTIQRTEQRDSAMYRCASSLEGGYEQYFGPGTRLTVT.